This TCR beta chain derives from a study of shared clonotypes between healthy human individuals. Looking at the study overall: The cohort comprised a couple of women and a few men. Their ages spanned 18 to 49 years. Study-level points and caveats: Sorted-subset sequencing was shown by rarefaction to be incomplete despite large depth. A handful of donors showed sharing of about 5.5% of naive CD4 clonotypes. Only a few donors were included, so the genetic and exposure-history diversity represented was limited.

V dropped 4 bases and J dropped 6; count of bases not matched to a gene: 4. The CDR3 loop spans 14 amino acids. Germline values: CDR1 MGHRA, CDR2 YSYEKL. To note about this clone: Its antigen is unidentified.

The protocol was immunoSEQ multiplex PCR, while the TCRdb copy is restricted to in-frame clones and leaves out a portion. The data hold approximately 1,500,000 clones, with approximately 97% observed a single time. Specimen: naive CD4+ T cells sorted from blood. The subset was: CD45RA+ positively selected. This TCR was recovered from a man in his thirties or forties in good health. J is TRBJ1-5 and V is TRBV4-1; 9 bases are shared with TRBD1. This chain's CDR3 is CASSRTGVVQPQHF. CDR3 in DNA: TGCGCCAGCAGCCGGACAGGGGTTGTTCAGCCCCAGCATTTT.